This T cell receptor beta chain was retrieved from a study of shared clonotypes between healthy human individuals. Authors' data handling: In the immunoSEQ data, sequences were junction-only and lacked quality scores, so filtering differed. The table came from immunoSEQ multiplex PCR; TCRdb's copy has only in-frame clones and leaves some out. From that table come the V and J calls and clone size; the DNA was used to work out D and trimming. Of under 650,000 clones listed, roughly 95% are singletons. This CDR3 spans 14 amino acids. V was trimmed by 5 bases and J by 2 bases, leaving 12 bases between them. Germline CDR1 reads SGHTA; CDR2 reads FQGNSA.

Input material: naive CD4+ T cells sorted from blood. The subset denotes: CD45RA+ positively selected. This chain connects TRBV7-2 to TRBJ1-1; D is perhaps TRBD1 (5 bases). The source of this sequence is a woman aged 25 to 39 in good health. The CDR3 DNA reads TGTGCCAGCAGCCCCACGGGGGGAAACACTGAAGCTTTCTTT. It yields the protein CASSPTGGNTEAFF. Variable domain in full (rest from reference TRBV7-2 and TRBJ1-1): GAGVSQSPSNKVTEKGKDVELRCDPISGHTALYWYRQSLGQGLEFLIYFQGNSAPDKSGLPSDRFSAERTGGSVSTLTIQRTQQEDSAVYLCASSPTGGNTEAFFGQGTRLTVV.